The 14 T cell receptor beta chains below come from one sample, sequenced in a study of cytomegalovirus exposure and HLA in healthy donors. The PCR made use of 60 Vbeta and 13 Jbeta primers. Only in-frame clones appear in the TCRdb table, and some are missing; sequencing was by immunoSEQ multiplex PCR. Here the sample spans 100,000 to 150,000 clones, about 74% being singletons. Sequenced material: PBMCs. The source is a man aged 35 to 55 in good health and CMV-seropositive.

This chain uses TRBV15 with TRBJ2-3, with a possible D match to TRBD1 (6 bases). The CDR3 has 15 residues. V was pared by 1 base and J by 5 bases, with 13 bases between. The germline V gene encodes CDR1 LNHNV and CDR2 YYDKDF (reference sequence). CDR3 region: CATSRGGQGQDTQYF. The CDR3 coding sequence is TGTGCCACCAGCAGAGGGGGCCAGGGGCAAGATACGCAGTATTTT.

The chain carries TRBV7-9 and TRBJ1-1; D unclear. V was shortened by 3 bases and J by 1 base, with 6 bases between the two germline ends. The CDR3 is made up of 13 amino acids. Germline lookup yields CDR1 SEHNR and CDR2 FQNEAQ (reference sequence). CDR3 nucleotide sequence: TGTGCCAGCAGCTTTGGCAGGAACACTGAAGCTTTCTTT. This encodes CASSFGRNTEAFF.

The chain carries TRBV6-1 and TRBJ2-7; tentatively, D is TRBD2 (5 bases). The CDR3 is 12 residues long. In germline, CDR1 is MNHNS, CDR2 SASEGT. V was shortened by 5 bases and J by 3 bases, with 8 bases between the two germline ends. The CDR3 here is CASSSGYYEQYF. The DNA for the CDR3 is TGTGCCAGCAGTTCGGGGTACTACGAGCAGTACTTC.

The CDR3 spells CASSFQGFYGYTF. The CDR3, as DNA: TGTGCCAGCAGTTTTCAGGGTTTCTATGGCTACACCTTC. The chain employs TRBV7-9 and TRBJ1-2; D possibly corresponds to TRBD1 (5 bases). The CDR3 loop spans 13 amino acids. V was clipped by 6 bases and J by 4 bases, with 12 bases between them. Germline CDR1 SEHNR, CDR2 FQNEAQ (reference sequence).

V gene TRBV2 combines with J gene TRBJ1-1; 7 bases map to TRBD1. This CDR3 spans 14 amino acids. Looked up from germline, CDR1 is SNHLY and CDR2 is FYNNEI. Trimming took 6 bases from V and 0 from J; bases not matched to a gene: 4. The CDR3 region has the DNA TGTGCCAGCAGCCTACAGGGGATGAACACTGAAGCTTTCTTT. Translating gives CASSLQGMNTEAFF.

The gene calls are TRBV27 and TRBJ2-6; tentative D call: TRBD1 (6 bases). The CDR3 spans 15 residues. V was cut by 6 bases and J by 2 bases, with 11 bases left in between. Germline lookup yields CDR1 MNHEY and CDR2 SMNVEV (reference sequence). The CDR3 spells CASSYTGTGANVLTF. DNA for the CDR3: TGTGCCAGCAGCTATACAGGGACTGGGGCCAACGTCCTGACTTTC. The whole variable domain, filled in from reference TRBV27 and TRBJ2-6, reads EAQVTQNPRYLITVTGKKLTVTCSQNMNHEYMSWYRQDPGLGLRQIYYSMNVEVTDKGDVPEGYKVSRKEKRNFPLILESPSPNQTSLYFCASSYTGTGANVLTFGAGSRLTVL.

This chain joins TRBV29-1 and TRBJ1-1; possibly TRBD1 for D (5 bases). The germline gives CDR1 SQVTM, CDR2 ANQGSEA. The CDR3 extends over 14 amino acids. The V gene lost 4 bases and the J gene lost 0 bases, with 12 bases spanning the gap. The CDR3 here is CSVGGVAMNTEAFF. In DNA form, the CDR3 reads TGCAGCGTTGGGGGGGTTGCCATGAACACTGAAGCTTTCTTT.

The V gene is TRBV28, the J gene TRBJ2-5; tentative D call: TRBD1 (6 bases). The CDR3 spans 14 residues. In germline, CDR1 is MDHEN, CDR2 SYDVKM. Trimming took 5 bases from V and 5 from J, leaving 15 bases between them. CDR3 coding DNA: TGTGCCAGCAGTGGTTCAGGGGTAGCGGAGACCCAGTACTTC. It encodes CASSGSGVAETQYF.

The chain recombines TRBV28 with TRBJ2-3, with TRBD2 identical over 7 bases. CDR3 length equals 15 residues. With V trimmed by 5 bases and J by 2 bases, 7 bases remained unmatched. Germline CDR1 reads MDHEN; CDR2 reads SYDVKM. In DNA, the CDR3 is TGTGCCAGCAGTGGGTACGGGAGGCCCACAGATACGCAGTATTTT. This codes for CASSGYGRPTDTQYF.

The chain joins TRBV10-1 to TRBJ1-4; unclear D gene. V shed 3 bases and J shed 7 bases, with 12 bases lying between them. The germline V gene encodes CDR1 WNHNN and CDR2 SYGVQD (reference sequence). The CDR3 is 14 residues long. The CDR3 coding sequence is TGCGCCAGCAGTGAATCCAGGATAGGTGAAAAACTGTTTTTT. As protein: CASSESRIGEKLFF.

The chain employs TRBV29-1 and TRBJ1-2, with 7 nucleotides matching TRBD1. The CDR3 spans 15 residues. J gave up 5 bases and V 0 bases, and 9 bases lay outside the gene matches. The germline V gene encodes CDR1 SQVTM and CDR2 ANQGSEA. This chain's CDR3 is CSVEDLGQEGYGYTF. CDR3 nucleotides: TGCAGCGTTGAAGATCTTGGACAGGAAGGTTATGGCTACACCTTC.

This chain connects TRBV2 to TRBJ2-7; 13 nucleotides align to TRBD2. Germline V gene lookup returns CDR1 SNHLY and CDR2 FYNNEI. Losses at the gene ends were 7 bases for V and 7 bases for J; bases not matched to a gene: 10. This CDR3 has 15 residues. CDR3 nucleotide sequence: TGTGCCAGCAACTTTGGACTAGCGGGGGTAGAAGAGCAGTACTTC. Translation gives CASNFGLAGVEEQYF.

The chain employs TRBV27 and TRBJ1-2, with a weak D call TRBD1 (6 bases). The V end lost 6 bases, the J end lost 4 bases, and 15 bases lay between the germline ends. The CDR3 sequence is 14 residues long. Per the germline V gene, CDR1 is MNHEY and CDR2 is SMNVEV (reference sequence). The CDR3 is CASSQGPGAYGYTF. In nucleotides, the CDR3 is TGTGCCAGCAGCCAGGGGCCAGGGGCCTATGGCTACACCTTC.

The rearrangement joins TRBV5-1 to TRBJ2-7, with 12 positions matching TRBD1. CDR3 size: 15 residues. V dropped 4 bases and J dropped 6; count of bases not matched to a gene: 8. The germline V gene encodes CDR1 SGHRS and CDR2 YFSETQ. In nucleotides, the CDR3 is TGCGCCAGCAGCAAACCGGGACAGGGGGCTGGCGAGCAGTACTTC. Translating it yields CASSKPGQGAGEQYF.